Following are 10 T cell receptor beta chains from one sample sequenced in a study of blood T cell repertoires in COVID-19. TCRdb keeps only in-frame clones here, not all; method: immunoSEQ multiplex PCR. This sample has around 81,000 clones, with 86% found just once. Sequencing used peripheral blood. The receptors shown here come from a woman aged 55 to 70 with acute or convalescent COVID-19.

The chain joins TRBV19 to TRBJ2-1, with 8 bases fitting TRBD2. The V gene's germline CDR1 is LNHDA and CDR2 SQIVND (reference sequence). J was trimmed by 4 bases and V by 5 bases; bases with no gene match: 10. The CDR3 length is 16 residues. CDR3: CASSPLRSGGYNEQFF. Here the CDR3 DNA reads TGTGCCAGTAGTCCACTAAGGAGCGGGGGTTACAATGAGCAGTTCTTC.

The J gene is TRBJ2-1, the V gene TRBV13; D possibly corresponds to TRBD2 (5 bases). The CDR3 is made up of 13 amino acids. Trimming left V 5 bases short and J 6 bases short, with 11 bases between. Looked up from germline, CDR1 is PRHDT and CDR2 is FYEKMQ (reference sequence). In DNA, the CDR3 is TGTGCCAGCAGCGCAAGCCGGGGCAATGAGCAGTTCTTC. This encodes CASSASRGNEQFF. The complete variable domain, with remaining parts taken from reference TRBV13 and TRBJ2-1, reads AAGVIQSPRHLIKEKRETATLKCYPIPRHDTVYWYQQGPGQDPQFLISFYEKMQSDKGSIPDRFSAQQFSDYHSELNMSSLELGDSALYFCASSASRGNEQFFGPGTRLTVL.

This clone was found a few times. The chain uses TRBV7-3 and TRBJ2-3; a weak D match, TRBD2 (5 bases). This CDR3 is 16 amino acids long. Trimming removed 3 bases at V and 0 bases at J, with 13 bases between. Germline V gene lookup returns CDR1 SGHTA and CDR2 FQGTGA. The CDR3 here is CASSLGADPSTDTQYF. DNA for the CDR3: TGTGCCAGCAGCTTGGGAGCGGATCCTAGCACAGATACGCAGTATTTT. Drawing the rest from reference TRBV7-3 and TRBJ2-3, the complete variable domain is GAGVSQTPSNKVTEKGKYVELRCDPISGHTALYWYRQSLGQGPEFLIYFQGTGAADDSGLPNDRFFAVRPEGSVSTLKIQRTERGDSAVYLCASSLGADPSTDTQYFGPGTRLTVL.

This chain uses TRBV14 with TRBJ1-4, with 8 positions matching TRBD1. Germline V gene data show CDR1 as SGHDN and CDR2 as FVKESK. The CDR3 has 14 amino acids. The V gene end was trimmed by 4 bases and the J gene end by 5 bases; junction bases not matched to a gene: 3. This CDR3 reads CASSPRTGNEKLFF. The DNA for the CDR3 is TGTGCCAGCAGCCCCCGGACAGGGAATGAAAAACTGTTTTTT.

The rearrangement joins TRBV19 to TRBJ2-1; 11 nucleotides agree with TRBD2. Losses at the gene ends were 7 bases for V and 1 base for J; bases not matched to a gene: 9. CDR3 length: 17 amino acids. In germline, CDR1 is LNHDA, CDR2 SQIVND (reference sequence). The CDR3 here is CASKGLAGGQSYNEQFF. The CDR3 coding sequence is TGTGCCAGTAAGGGTCTAGCGGGGGGCCAATCCTACAATGAGCAGTTCTTC.

V and J are TRBV19 and TRBJ1-2; TRBD1 matches 8 bases. J lost 0 bases, V lost 7 bases, and 7 bases had no gene match. CDR3 length equals 15 residues. Germline V lookup: CDR1 LNHDA, CDR2 SQIVND (reference sequence). CDR3 amino acids: CASTPGTGANYGYTF. CDR3 nucleotides: TGTGCCAGTACCCCCGGGACAGGCGCTAACTATGGCTACACCTTC.

V usage is TRBV28 and J usage is TRBJ2-3; 7 bases align to TRBD1. This CDR3 has 15 residues. V was pared by 6 bases and J by 3 bases, with 9 bases of the junction left unmatched. Germline-derived CDR1 and CDR2 are MDHEN and SYDVKM. The CDR3 is CASRPPMGQTDTQYF. For the CDR3, the DNA is TGTGCCAGCAGACCACCCATGGGACAGACAGATACGCAGTATTTT.

The chain combines TRBV20-1 with TRBJ2-1; 7 bases agree with TRBD2. V was clipped by 3 bases and J by 4 bases; unmatched bases: 6. The CDR3 is 14 amino acids. Germline V gene lookup returns CDR1 DFQATT and CDR2 SNEGSKA (reference sequence). This CDR3 is CSASRTGGYNEQFF. In DNA form, the CDR3 reads TGCAGTGCTAGTCGTACCGGGGGGTACAATGAGCAGTTCTTC.

This rearrangement joins TRBV7-2 to TRBJ2-3; no reliable D call. The V end lost 6 bases, the J end lost 2 bases, and 9 bases lay between the germline ends. CDR1 is SGHTA and CDR2 is FQGNSA in the germline V gene. The CDR3 consists of 13 residues. The CDR3 DNA reads as TGTGCCAGCAGATTCGCAGTCACAGATACGCAGTATTTT. It specifies CASRFAVTDTQYF.

The chain uses TRBV19 and TRBJ1-1; perhaps TRBD1 as D (6 bases). The CDR3 covers 12 residues. Germline V CDR1 and CDR2: LNHDA, SQIVND (reference sequence). Trimming cost V 7 bases and J 7 bases, with 13 bases left between them. Here the CDR3 reads CASIKQGYEAFF. The CDR3 DNA is TGTGCCAGTATTAAACAGGGATATGAAGCTTTCTTT.